What follows are 19 T cell receptor beta chains derived from one specimen sequenced in a study of OX40 agonist ivuxolimab in advanced cancers. Repertoires were generated with immunoSEQ multiplex PCR, while TCRdb's copy carries only in-frame clones and drops some. The table has about 46,000 clones, roughly 84% seen once; the top ten hold 2.5% to 3.5%. Material: CD4+ or CD8+ T cells sorted from blood, obtained in a trial of the OX40 agonist ivuxolimab. The receptors originated from an adult with an advanced solid tumor such as melanoma, head and neck, liver or kidney cancer.

This chain connects TRBV19 to TRBJ1-5; the D is unclear. V dropped 0 bases and J dropped 2 bases, with 8 bases sitting between them. Germline loops: CDR1 LNHDA, CDR2 SQIVND (reference sequence). This CDR3 is built from 15 residues. In DNA form, the CDR3 reads TGTGCCAGTAGTATAGAACAGTCGGGCAATCAGCCCCAGCATTTT. This encodes CASSIEQSGNQPQHF.

The J gene is TRBJ1-1, the V gene TRBV6-4, with D maybe TRBD1 (5 bases). Germline CDR1 and CDR2: MRHNA and SNTAGT. The CDR3 totals 14 residues. V lost 9 bases to trimming and J lost 7 bases, with 21 bases between them. Written as DNA, the CDR3 is TGTGCCAGACATCACCAGCTTGGGGGAGGTGAAGCTTTCTTT. Translation: CARHHQLGGGEAFF.

The genes are TRBV6-1 and TRBJ1-1, with a tentative D call TRBD1 (5 bases). Between the trimmed V and J ends, which lost 7 bases and 0 bases, there was a span of 9 bases. CDR3 size: 13 residues. Per germline, CDR1 MNHNS and CDR2 SASEGT. The CDR3 DNA is TGTGCCAGCATGTTGACAGTGAACACTGAAGCTTTCTTT. Amino acid sequence: CASMLTVNTEAFF.

J is TRBJ2-7 and V is TRBV15, with 9 bases that match TRBD1. Germline V gene sequence: CDR1 LNHNV, CDR2 YYDKDF (reference sequence). The CDR3 has 15 residues. J gave up 1 base and V 0 bases, and 1 base lay outside the gene matches. In nucleotides, the CDR3 is TGTGCCACCAGCAGAGAAGGGACAGGGTCCTACGAGCAGTACTTC. Its protein product is CATSREGTGSYEQYF.

This clone has only a few counts. J is TRBJ2-1 and V is TRBV2; 7 positions agree with TRBD2. Germline CDR1 and CDR2: SNHLY and FYNNEI. The CDR3 runs to 14 residues. Losses at the gene ends were 11 bases for V and 5 bases for J; bases not matched to a gene: 12. CDR3 in amino acids: CAGMWGLLNNEQFF. The CDR3 DNA is TGTGCCGGAATGTGGGGACTACTGAACAATGAGCAGTTCTTC.

J is TRBJ1-2 and V is TRBV10-3; no definite D call. Trimming took off 0 bases at V and 6 bases at J, with 8 bases between the two ends. Germline CDR1 is ENHRY and CDR2 is SYGVKD. The CDR3 spans 13 residues. The CDR3 DNA reads TGTGCCATCAGTGAGTCCAAGAACCATGGCTACACCTTC. Its protein product is CAISESKNHGYTF.

The chain uses TRBV2 and TRBJ1-4, with D unclear. The CDR3 has 14 residues. Per the germline V gene, CDR1 is SNHLY and CDR2 is FYNNEI. V was pared by 6 bases and J by 0 bases, with 8 bases between. In DNA form, the CDR3 reads TGTGCCAGCAGAGGAGCCGCAACTAATGAAAAACTGTTTTTT. Protein product: CASRGAATNEKLFF.

The genes are TRBV11-2 and TRBJ1-1; D ambiguous. V dropped 1 base and J dropped 1 base, with 10 bases sitting between them. The CDR3 runs 15 residues. CDR1 and CDR2 (germline): SGHAT, FQNNGV. The CDR3, as DNA: TGTGCCAGCAGCTTAGGAAACAGCCCGAACACTGAAGCTTTCTTT. Its translation is CASSLGNSPNTEAFF.

The chain links TRBV29-1 to TRBJ2-3; possibly TRBD1 or TRBD2 for D (5 bases each). CDR3 length: 12 residues. Trimming took off 6 bases at V and 9 bases at J, with 16 bases between the two ends. The germline V gene has CDR1 SQVTM and CDR2 ANQGSEA. CDR3 sequence reads: CSVERAGKTQYF. In nucleotides, the CDR3 is TGCAGCGTAGAGAGGGCAGGGAAGACGCAGTATTTT.

The chain has TRBV5-1 and TRBJ1-1; D might be TRBD1 (6 bases). V was trimmed by 6 bases and J by 2 bases, leaving 14 bases between them. The CDR3 extends over 14 amino acids. Germline CDR1 is SGHRS and CDR2 is YFSETQ. The CDR3 spells CASTPGGANTEAFF. The CDR3 DNA follows: TGCGCCAGCACCCCGGGGGGGGCCAACACTGAAGCTTTCTTT.

The rearrangement joins TRBV10-2 to TRBJ1-1; D is uncertain. Looked up from germline, CDR1 is WSHSY and CDR2 is SAAADI. V was shortened by 3 bases and J by 3 bases, with 11 bases between the two germline ends. This CDR3 region has 14 residues. CDR3 bases: TGCGCCAGCAGTGAAGCCGGGTTCCACACTGAAGCTTTCTTT. This codes for CASSEAGFHTEAFF.

V is TRBV4-2 and J is TRBJ2-7; 10 positions match TRBD1. The V segment lost 4 bases and the J segment 5 bases; nucleotides outside the gene matches: 5. The germline gives CDR1 LGHNA, CDR2 YNFKEQ. CDR3 length equals 14 residues. CDR3 sequence: CASSLPGQGNEQYF. The DNA of the CDR3 is TGTGCCAGCAGCCTTCCGGGACAGGGGAACGAGCAGTACTTC.

In nucleotides, the CDR3 is TGTGCCAGCAGCTTAGATGCGAGCTCCTACAATGAGCAGTTCTTC. This sequence encodes CASSLDASSYNEQFF. The chain uses TRBV7-9 and TRBJ2-1; no firm D call. This CDR3 contains 15 residues. The germline V gene encodes CDR1 SEHNR and CDR2 FQNEAQ (reference sequence). V was pared by 1 base and J by 0 bases, with 7 bases between.

In the case of this clone: Other DNA variants within this sample encode the same CDR3. CDR3 residues: CASSFQARVDEKLFF. CDR3 coding DNA: TGCGCCAGCAGCTTCCAGGCGCGGGTTGATGAAAAACTGTTTTTT. The chain joins TRBV5-1 to TRBJ1-4; D not resolved. Germline-derived CDR1 and CDR2 are SGHRS and YFSETQ. V lost 2 bases, J lost 6 bases, and 14 bases lay in between. The CDR3 length is 15 residues.

The V gene is TRBV18, the J gene TRBJ2-4; no reliable D call. Trimming stripped 1 base from V and 8 bases from J, with 12 bases between. Germline values: CDR1 KGHSH, CDR2 LQKENI. The CDR3 is made up of 14 amino acids. CDR3 nucleotide sequence: TGTGCCAGCTCACCACTAGGAAGGGCGGACATTCAGTACTTC. It yields the protein CASSPLGRADIQYF.

The chain combines TRBV4-2 with TRBJ1-2, with a tentative D call TRBD1 (5 bases). The CDR3 has 18 amino acids. Trimming cost V 3 bases and J 1 base, with 21 bases left between them. CDR1 and CDR2 from the germline V gene are LGHNA and YNFKEQ. The CDR3: CASSQGVSLGGINYGYTF. CDR3 DNA sequence: TGTGCCAGCAGCCAGGGGGTTTCTTTGGGGGGAATTAACTATGGCTACACCTTC.

In this sample, this clone turned up a few times. The chain uses TRBV9 and TRBJ1-4; 7 bases line up with TRBD1. This CDR3 is 14 amino acids long. The V and J ends lost 2 bases and 5 bases, in that order; junction bases with no gene match: 3. Germline V lookup: CDR1 SGDLS, CDR2 YYNGEE. The CDR3 here is CASSVGTVNEKLFF. DNA of the CDR3: TGTGCCAGCAGCGTCGGGACAGTAAATGAAAAACTGTTTTTT.

The chain has TRBV7-9 and TRBJ2-2, with 12 bases that match TRBD2. V lost 5 bases, J lost 4 bases, and 2 bases stayed unmatched. This CDR3 has 15 amino acids. Germline V gives CDR1 SEHNR, CDR2 FQNEAQ (reference sequence). CDR3 in amino acids: CASSRLAGVTGELFF. In DNA form, the CDR3 reads TGTGCCAGCAGCCGACTAGCGGGGGTCACCGGGGAGCTGTTTTTT.

This clone was seen only a few times. V gene TRBV6-6 combines with J gene TRBJ1-6; D is ambiguous. V lost 8 bases to trimming and J lost 7 bases, with 9 bases between them. The CDR3 consists of 12 residues. Looked up from germline, CDR1 is MNHNY and CDR2 is SVGAGI (reference sequence). The CDR3 region is CASCRPNSPLHF. The CDR3 region has the DNA TGTGCCAGCTGTAGGCCGAATTCACCCCTCCACTTT.